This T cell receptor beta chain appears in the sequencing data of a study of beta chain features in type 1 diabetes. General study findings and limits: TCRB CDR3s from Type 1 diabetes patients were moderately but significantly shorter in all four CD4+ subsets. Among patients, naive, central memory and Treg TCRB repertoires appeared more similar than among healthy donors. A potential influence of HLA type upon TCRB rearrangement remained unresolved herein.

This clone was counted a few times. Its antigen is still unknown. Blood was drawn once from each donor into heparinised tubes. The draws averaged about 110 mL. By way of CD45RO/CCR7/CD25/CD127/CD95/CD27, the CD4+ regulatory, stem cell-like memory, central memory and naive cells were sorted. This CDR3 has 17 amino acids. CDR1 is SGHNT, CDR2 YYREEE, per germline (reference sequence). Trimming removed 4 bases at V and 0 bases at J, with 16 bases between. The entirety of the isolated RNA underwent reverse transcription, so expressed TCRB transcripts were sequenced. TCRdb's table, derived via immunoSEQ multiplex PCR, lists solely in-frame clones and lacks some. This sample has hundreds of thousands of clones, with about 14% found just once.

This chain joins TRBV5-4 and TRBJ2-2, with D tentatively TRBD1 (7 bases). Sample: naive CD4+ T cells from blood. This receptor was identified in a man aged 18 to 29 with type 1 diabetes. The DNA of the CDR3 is TGTGCCAGCAGCGGGAGCCGCGGGACAGCGAACACCGGGGAGCTGTTTTTT. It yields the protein CASSGSRGTANTGELFF.